This T cell receptor (beta chain) was recovered during a study of CD8 T cells in ankylosing spondylitis. Study results and caveats: Ankylosing spondylitis blood seemed to carry a telltale TCR beta motif made of eight or nine highly homologous variants.

Quantitative molecular-barcoded 5'-RACE generated the TCR beta libraries. In TCRdb, the 5' RACE reads were re-called with MiXCR into one record per CDR3 protein. The sample lists fewer than 750,000 distinct CDR3 sequences; around 17% were seen once. A remark on this clonotype: Its antigen is still unknown.

The V gene lost 2 bases and the J gene lost 6 bases, with 11 bases spanning the gap. CDR3 length equals 13 residues. CDR1 and CDR2 from the germline V gene are MNHNY and SVGAGI (reference sequence). The J gene is TRBJ2-7, the V gene TRBV6-6, with a possible D match to TRBD1 (6 bases). The source is a male donor with ankylosing spondylitis. The sample comprised blood, either unsorted or a sorted T cell fraction (not recorded which). CDR3 sequence: CASSYTQGSEQYF. DNA for the CDR3: TGTGCCAGCAGTTACACACAGGGTAGCGAGCAGTACTTC.